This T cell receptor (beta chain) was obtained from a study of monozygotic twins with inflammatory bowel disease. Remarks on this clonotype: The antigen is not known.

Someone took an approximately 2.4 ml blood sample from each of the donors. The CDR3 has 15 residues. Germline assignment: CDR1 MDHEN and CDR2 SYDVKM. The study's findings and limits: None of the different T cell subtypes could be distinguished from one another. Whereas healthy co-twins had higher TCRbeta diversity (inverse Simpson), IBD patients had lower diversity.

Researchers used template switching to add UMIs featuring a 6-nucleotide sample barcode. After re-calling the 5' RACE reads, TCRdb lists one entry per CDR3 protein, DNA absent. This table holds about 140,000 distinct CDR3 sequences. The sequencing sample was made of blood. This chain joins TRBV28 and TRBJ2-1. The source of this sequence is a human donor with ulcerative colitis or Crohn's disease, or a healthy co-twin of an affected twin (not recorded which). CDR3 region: CASSFFFTSYNEQFF.